The 14 T cell receptor beta chains given below trace back to one sample, sequenced in a study of cytomegalovirus exposure and HLA in healthy donors. Primers for the PCR totalled 60 Vbeta and 13 Jbeta. The repertoire was sequenced with immunoSEQ multiplex PCR; TCRdb's copy has only in-frame clones and lacks some. The sample contains over 55,000 clones, 80% of which appear only once. The sequencing input was PBMCs. The receptors derive from a male donor in good health and CMV-seronegative.

The chain recombines TRBV18 with TRBJ2-7; D is undetermined. There are 12 residues in the CDR3. Trimming left V 3 bases short and J 2 bases short, with 5 bases between. Germline CDR1 and CDR2: KGHSH and LQKENI. The CDR3 nucleotides are TGTGCCAGCTCACCGACAACCTACGAGCAGTACTTC. This encodes CASSPTTYEQYF.

The J gene is TRBJ2-7, the V gene TRBV4-1; the D is unclear. CDR1 MGHRA and CDR2 YSYEKL come from the germline V gene. The germline V and J ends were trimmed by 1 base and 0 bases, with 7 bases remaining between them. This CDR3 region has 14 residues. DNA of the CDR3: TGCGCCAGCAGCCAAGCGGAGATCTCCTACGAGCAGTACTTC. This translates into CASSQAEISYEQYF.

The chain links TRBV7-6 to TRBJ1-4; tentative D call: TRBD1 (5 bases). CDR3 size: 13 residues. CDR1 and CDR2 (germline): SGHVS, FNYEAQ. V lost 5 bases and J lost 4, with 8 bases in between. The DNA of the CDR3 is TGTGCCAGCAGCCGGGGGGGTAATGAAAAACTGTTTTTT. It yields the protein CASSRGGNEKLFF.

The V gene is TRBV7-9, the J gene TRBJ2-7; D possibly corresponds to TRBD2 (5 bases). V lost 1 base, J lost 1 base, and 17 bases lay in between. There are 17 residues in the CDR3. Germline V gene data show CDR1 as SEHNR and CDR2 as FQNEAQ (reference sequence). CDR3 sequence reads: CASSLGSRAQHSYEQYF. The CDR3 nucleotides are TGTGCCAGCAGCTTAGGATCGAGGGCCCAGCATTCCTACGAGCAGTACTTC. Together with reference TRBV7-9 and TRBJ2-7, the CDR3 gives the full variable domain: DTGVSQNPRHKITKRGQNVTFRCDPISEHNRLYWYRQTLGQGPEFLTYFQNEAQLEKSRLLSDRFSAERPKGSFSTLEIQRTEQGDSAMYLCASSLGSRAQHSYEQYFGPGTRLTVT.

CDR3 protein: CASSQEAQSPLHF. CDR3 in DNA: TGCGCCAGCAGCCAAGAGGCCCAGTCACCCCTCCACTTT. The chain has TRBV4-3 and TRBJ1-6; no clear D gene. The germline gives CDR1 LGHNA, CDR2 YSLEER. This CDR3 spans 13 amino acids. Trimming stripped 0 bases from V and 10 bases from J, with 7 bases between.

This clone was seen a single time. The chain combines TRBV4-3 with TRBJ2-3; 12 nucleotides agree with TRBD2. The junction had 4 bases not matched to a gene; V was cut back by 0 bases and J by 3 bases. CDR1 and CDR2 (germline): LGHNA, YSLEER. The CDR3 consists of 17 residues. In DNA, the CDR3 is TGCGCCAGCAGCCAAGAACCACTAGCGGGAGGTACAGATACGCAGTATTTT. It yields the protein CASSQEPLAGGTDTQYF.

V and J are TRBV4-1 and TRBJ2-5; D possibly corresponds to TRBD1 (5 bases). The CDR3 is made up of 13 amino acids. V gave up 5 bases and J gave up 2 bases, with 9 bases separating them. Per germline, CDR1 MGHRA and CDR2 YSYEKL. The CDR3 nucleotides read TGCGCCAGCAGCTGGGGCACACAAGAGACCCAGTACTTC. As protein: CASSWGTQETQYF.

The V gene is TRBV6-1, the J gene TRBJ1-3; D ambiguous. Trimming shortened V by 0 bases and J by 4 bases, and 13 bases separated the two germline ends. Germline V gives CDR1 MNHNS, CDR2 SASEGT. The CDR3 sequence is 16 residues long. CDR3 residues: CASSEAYGERGNTIYF. The CDR3 DNA sequence: TGTGCCAGCAGTGAAGCCTACGGGGAGAGGGGAAACACCATATATTTT.

The chain carries TRBV7-8 and TRBJ2-7, with 9 bases aligning to TRBD2. After removal of 1 base from V and 1 base from J, the junction contained 2 bases not matched to a gene. The CDR3 contains 15 residues. Germline V gene data show CDR1 as SGHVS and CDR2 as FQNEAQ. As DNA, the CDR3 is TGTGCCAGCAGCTTAGTGACTAGCGGTTCCTACGAGCAGTACTTC. Amino acids: CASSLVTSGSYEQYF.

The J gene is TRBJ2-7, the V gene TRBV27; TRBD1 might be the D (6 bases). Germline V lookup: CDR1 MNHEY, CDR2 SMNVEV (reference sequence). This CDR3 has 14 residues. V was shortened by 5 bases and J by 4 bases, with 15 bases between the two germline ends. CDR3 protein: CASSGQTDIYEQYF. The CDR3 DNA is TGTGCCAGCAGTGGACAGACCGATATTTACGAGCAGTACTTC.

This sequence joins TRBV19 and TRBJ2-1; D may be TRBD2 (6 bases). V was pared by 7 bases and J by 2 bases, with 9 bases between. This CDR3 contains 13 residues. Germline CDR1 and CDR2: LNHDA and SQIVND (reference sequence). For the CDR3, the DNA is TGTGCCAGTACGACGGGGGCCTACAATGAGCAGTTCTTC. It encodes CASTTGAYNEQFF.

This chain links TRBV30 with TRBJ1-3; D is ambiguous. The V end lost 3 bases, the J end lost 4 bases, and 16 bases lay between the germline ends. The CDR3 has 15 amino acids. Per germline, CDR1 GTSNPN and CDR2 SVGIG (reference sequence). The CDR3: CAWRSGFSSGNTIYF. The CDR3 nucleotides are TGTGCCTGGAGGTCGGGATTCTCGTCGGGAAACACCATATATTTT.

CDR3 bases: TGTGCCAGCAGCTCACTAGCGGGGGGGAGGGAGCAGTACTTC. As protein: CASSSLAGGREQYF. The chain uses TRBV6-6 and TRBJ2-7; 13 bases are a match to TRBD2. Per the germline V gene, CDR1 is MNHNY and CDR2 is SVGAGI (reference sequence). The J segment lost 7 bases and the V segment lost 6 bases, leaving 6 bases of the junction unmatched. The CDR3 sequence is 14 residues long.

The chain has TRBV9 and TRBJ2-7, with TRBD1 matching 7 bases. J was trimmed by 3 bases and V by 4 bases; bases with no gene match: 10. In germline, CDR1 is SGDLS, CDR2 YYNGEE. This CDR3 is built from 15 residues. The DNA of the CDR3 is TGTGCCAGCAGCCTACGACAGGGATACGTCTACGAGCAGTACTTC. Translated: CASSLRQGYVYEQYF.